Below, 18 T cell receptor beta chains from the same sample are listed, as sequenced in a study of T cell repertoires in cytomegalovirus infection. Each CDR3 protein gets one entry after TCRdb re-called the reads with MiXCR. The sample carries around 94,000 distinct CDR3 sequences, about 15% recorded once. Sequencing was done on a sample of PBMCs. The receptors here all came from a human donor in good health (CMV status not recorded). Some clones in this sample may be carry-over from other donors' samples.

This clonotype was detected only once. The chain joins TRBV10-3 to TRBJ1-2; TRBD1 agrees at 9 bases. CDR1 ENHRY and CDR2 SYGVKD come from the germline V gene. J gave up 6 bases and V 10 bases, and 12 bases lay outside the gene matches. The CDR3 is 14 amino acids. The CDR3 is CATQWGQGGDGYTF. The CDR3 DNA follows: TGTGCCACCCAATGGGGACAGGGCGGAGATGGCTACACCTTC.

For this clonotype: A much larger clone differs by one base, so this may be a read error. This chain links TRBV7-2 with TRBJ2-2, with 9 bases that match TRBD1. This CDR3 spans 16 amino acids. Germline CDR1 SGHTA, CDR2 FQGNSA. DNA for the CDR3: TGTGCCAGCAGCTCGCGAGGGACAGGGAACACCGGGGTGCTGTTTTTT. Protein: CASSSRGTGNTGVLFF.

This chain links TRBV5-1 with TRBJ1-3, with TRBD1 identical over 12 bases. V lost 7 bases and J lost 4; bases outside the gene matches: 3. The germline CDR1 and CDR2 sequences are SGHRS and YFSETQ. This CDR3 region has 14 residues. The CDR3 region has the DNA TGCGCCAGCCGTGGGACAGGGGGCGGAAACACCATATATTTT. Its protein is CASRGTGGGNTIYF.

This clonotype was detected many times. CDR3 sequence reads: CASSSRRRVNSPLHF. Here the CDR3 DNA reads TGTGCCAGCAGCTCTAGAAGAAGGGTTAATTCACCCCTCCACTTT. The gene calls are TRBV7-2 and TRBJ1-6; D unresolved. Germline CDR1 is SGHTA and CDR2 is FQGNSA. V was cut by 4 bases and J by 6 bases, with 13 bases left in between. The CDR3 runs to 15 residues.

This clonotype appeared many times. This CDR3 reads CASLLAGGNEQFF. The CDR3 DNA reads as TGTGCCAGTCTACTAGCGGGGGGGAATGAGCAGTTCTTC. V usage is TRBV7-2 and J usage is TRBJ2-1, with 13 bases matching TRBD2. The J segment lost 7 bases and the V segment lost 9 bases, leaving 3 bases of the junction unmatched. Looked up from germline, CDR1 is SGHTA and CDR2 is FQGNSA. This CDR3 region has 13 residues.

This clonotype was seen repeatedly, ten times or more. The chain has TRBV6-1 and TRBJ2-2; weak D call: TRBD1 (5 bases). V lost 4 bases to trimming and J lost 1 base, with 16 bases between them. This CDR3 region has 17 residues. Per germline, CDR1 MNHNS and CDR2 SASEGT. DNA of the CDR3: TGTGCCAGCAGTGTAGGGGATGGCAAGAGGAACACCGGGGAGCTGTTTTTT. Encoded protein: CASSVGDGKRNTGELFF.

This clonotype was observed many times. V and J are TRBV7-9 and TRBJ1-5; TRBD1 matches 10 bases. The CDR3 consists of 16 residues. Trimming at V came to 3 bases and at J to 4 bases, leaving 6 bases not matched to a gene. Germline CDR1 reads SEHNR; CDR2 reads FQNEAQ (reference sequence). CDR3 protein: CASSFGWDRGNQPQHF. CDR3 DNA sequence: TGTGCCAGCAGCTTTGGGTGGGACAGGGGAAATCAGCCCCAGCATTTT.

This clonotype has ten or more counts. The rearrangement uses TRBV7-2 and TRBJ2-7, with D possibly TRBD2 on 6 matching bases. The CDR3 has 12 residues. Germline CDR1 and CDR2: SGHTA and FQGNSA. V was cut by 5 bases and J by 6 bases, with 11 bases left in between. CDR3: CASSQVGGEQYF. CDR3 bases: TGTGCCAGCAGCCAGGTGGGAGGCGAGCAGTACTTC.

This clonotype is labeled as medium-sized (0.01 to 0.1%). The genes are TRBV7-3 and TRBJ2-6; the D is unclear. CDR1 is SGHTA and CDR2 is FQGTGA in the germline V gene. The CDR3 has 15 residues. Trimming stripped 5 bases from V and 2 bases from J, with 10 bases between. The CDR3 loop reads CASSPQFPGANVLTF. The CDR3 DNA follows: TGTGCCAGCAGCCCTCAGTTCCCTGGGGCCAACGTCCTGACTTTC.

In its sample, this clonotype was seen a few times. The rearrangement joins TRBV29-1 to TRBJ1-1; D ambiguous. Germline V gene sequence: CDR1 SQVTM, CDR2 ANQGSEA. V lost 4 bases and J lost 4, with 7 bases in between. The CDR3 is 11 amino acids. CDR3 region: CSVVSSTEAFF. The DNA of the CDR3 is TGCAGCGTTGTAAGTAGCACTGAAGCTTTCTTT.

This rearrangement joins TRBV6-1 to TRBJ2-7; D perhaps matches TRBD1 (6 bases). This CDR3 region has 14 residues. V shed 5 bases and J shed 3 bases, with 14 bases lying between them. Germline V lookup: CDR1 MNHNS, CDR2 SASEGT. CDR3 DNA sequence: TGTGCCAGCAGTAGGACAGCTGCCCACTACGAGCAGTACTTC. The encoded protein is CASSRTAAHYEQYF.

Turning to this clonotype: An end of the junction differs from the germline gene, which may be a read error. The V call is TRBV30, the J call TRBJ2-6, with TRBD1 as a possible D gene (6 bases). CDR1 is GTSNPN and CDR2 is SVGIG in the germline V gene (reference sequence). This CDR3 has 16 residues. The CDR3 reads CAWSEDSTSRANVLTF. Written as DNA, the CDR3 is TGTGCCTGGAGTGAGGACAGCACCTCTAGGGCCAACGTCCTGACTTTC. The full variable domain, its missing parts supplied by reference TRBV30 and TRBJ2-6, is SQTIHQWPATLVQPVGSPLSLECTVEGTSNPNLYWYRQAAGRGLQLLFYSVGIGQISSEVPQNLSASRPQDRQFILSSKKLLLSDSGFYLCAWSEDSTSRANVLTFGAGSRLTVL.

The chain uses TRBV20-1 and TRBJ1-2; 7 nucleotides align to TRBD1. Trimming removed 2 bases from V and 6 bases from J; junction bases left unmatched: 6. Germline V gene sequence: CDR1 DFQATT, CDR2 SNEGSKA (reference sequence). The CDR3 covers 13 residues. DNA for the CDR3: TGCAGTGCTAGAAGAGGGACAGATAATGGCTACACCTTC. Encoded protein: CSARRGTDNGYTF.

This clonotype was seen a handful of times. This CDR3 reads CSADLGLAGAQYLNEQFF. In DNA form, the CDR3 reads TGCAGTGCTGACTTAGGGCTAGCGGGGGCTCAGTATTTAAATGAGCAGTTCTTC. The rearrangement uses TRBV20-1 and TRBJ2-1; 10 bases line up with TRBD2. V lost 5 bases to trimming and J lost 7 bases; unmatched junction nucleotides: 20. The CDR3 contains 18 residues. Germline V gives CDR1 DFQATT, CDR2 SNEGSKA (reference sequence).

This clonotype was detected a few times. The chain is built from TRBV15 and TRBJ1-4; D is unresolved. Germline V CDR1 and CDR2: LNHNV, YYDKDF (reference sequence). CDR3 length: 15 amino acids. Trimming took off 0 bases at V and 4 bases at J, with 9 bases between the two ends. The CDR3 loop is CATSREADINEKLFF. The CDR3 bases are TGTGCCACCAGCAGAGAAGCAGACATTAATGAAAAACTGTTTTTT.

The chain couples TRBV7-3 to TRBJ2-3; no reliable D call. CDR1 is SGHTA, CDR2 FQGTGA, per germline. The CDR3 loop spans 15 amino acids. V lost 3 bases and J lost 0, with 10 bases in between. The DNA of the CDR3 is TGTGCCAGCAGCTTGGGCCAATTTAGCACAGATACGCAGTATTTT. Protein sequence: CASSLGQFSTDTQYF. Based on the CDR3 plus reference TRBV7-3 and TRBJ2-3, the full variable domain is GAGVSQTPSNKVTEKGKYVELRCDPISGHTALYWYRQSLGQGPEFLIYFQGTGAADDSGLPNDRFFAVRPEGSVSTLKIQRTERGDSAVYLCASSLGQFSTDTQYFGPGTRLTVL.

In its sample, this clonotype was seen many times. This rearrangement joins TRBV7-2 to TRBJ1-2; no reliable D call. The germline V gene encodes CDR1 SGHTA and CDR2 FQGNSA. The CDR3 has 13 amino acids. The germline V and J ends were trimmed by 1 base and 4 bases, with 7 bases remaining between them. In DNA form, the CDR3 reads TGTGCCAGCAGCTTAGTCAGCTTCTATGGCTACACCTTC. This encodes CASSLVSFYGYTF. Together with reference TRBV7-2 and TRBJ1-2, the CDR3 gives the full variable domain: GAGVSQSPSNKVTEKGKDVELRCDPISGHTALYWYRQSLGQGLEFLIYFQGNSAPDKSGLPSDRFSAERTGGSVSTLTIQRTQQEDSAVYLCASSLVSFYGYTFGSGTRLTVV.

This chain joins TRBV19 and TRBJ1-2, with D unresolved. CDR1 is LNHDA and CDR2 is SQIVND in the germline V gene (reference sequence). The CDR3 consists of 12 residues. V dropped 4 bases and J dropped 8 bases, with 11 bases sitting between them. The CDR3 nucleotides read TGTGCCAGTAGTACCCTGGCTCGGGGCTACACCTTC. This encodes CASSTLARGYTF.